This entry features one T cell receptor (beta chain) sequence. Its cognate antigen is unknown. Other DNA sequences from this sample encode an identical CDR3 as well. CDR1 is SGHNT, CDR2 YENEEA, per germline. This CDR3 contains 14 residues. Trimming stripped 0 bases from V and 2 bases from J, with 7 bases between. The data were taken from a study of shared clonotypes between healthy human individuals. General study results and limits: Generally, naive subsets came out with larger estimated richness than memory subsets.

In replicate PCRs of sorted subsets, roughly 200 ng DNA, about 30,000 T cell genomes, was used. TCRdb's table, derived via immunoSEQ multiplex PCR, lists solely in-frame clones and lacks some. The data contain about 1.1 million clones, about 80% of them singletons. This clonotype was sampled from a man between 18 and 35 years old in good health. Some clones in this sample may be carry-over from other donors' samples. V usage is TRBV11-3 and J usage is TRBJ1-1; D remains ambiguous. The sequenced sample consisted of memory CD4+ T cells from PBMCs. Subset specified: CD45RA-negative fraction. The CDR3: CASSLEGSNTEAFF. CDR3 coding DNA: TGTGCCAGCAGCTTAGAAGGGTCTAACACTGAAGCTTTCTTT.